Below, 25 T cell receptor beta chains from the same sample are listed, as sequenced in a study of immune heterogeneity within non-small cell lung tumors. Multiplex PCR employing 32 V and 13 J primers generated amplicons of the TCR beta CDR3. TCRdb re-called the multiplex PCR reads with MiXCR, one entry per CDR3 protein. The data show under 35,000 distinct CDR3 sequences, 28% seen once. Template was bulk tumor genomic DNA, around 600 ng per sample. Surgical sampling yielded several biopsies per primary tumor (spaced far apart). Each patient presented with untreated, newly diagnosed non-small cell lung cancer and received curative surgery. Sequencing was done on a sample of lung tumor tissue. Receptors originate from a man aged 40-49 years with non-small cell lung cancer.

Many counts were recorded for this clonotype. The rearrangement joins TRBV5-1 to TRBJ2-2, with 8 bases matching TRBD1. Trimming cost V 5 bases and J 1 base; bases outside gene matches: 4. From germline, CDR1 is SGHRS and CDR2 YFSETQ. This CDR3 contains 15 residues. The CDR3 nucleotides read TGCGCCAGCAGACGGGGACAGGAGAACACCGGGGAGCTGTTTTTT. Its translation is CASRRGQENTGELFF.

The chain carries TRBV6-1 and TRBJ2-4; TRBD1 might be the D (5 bases). The germline V and J ends were trimmed by 5 bases and 5 bases, with 10 bases remaining between them. The CDR3 runs to 13 residues. The germline V gene has CDR1 MNHNS and CDR2 SASEGT. CDR3 loop: CASSLDKQNIQYF. CDR3 in DNA: TGTGCCAGCAGTCTGGACAAGCAAAACATTCAGTACTTC.

This clonotype was counted many times. The chain has TRBV30 and TRBJ2-7, with 9 bases identical to TRBD1. The germline V gene encodes CDR1 GTSNPN and CDR2 SVGIG (reference sequence). V was pared by 2 bases and J by 4 bases, with 6 bases of the junction left unmatched. CDR3 size: 14 residues. CDR3 nucleotide sequence: TGTGCCTGGAGTTTGGGACAGGGAGTGTACGAGCAGTACTTC. Encoded protein: CAWSLGQGVYEQYF.

This sequence joins TRBV9 and TRBJ2-7; 10 bases are a match to TRBD1. V lost 0 bases, J lost 5 bases, and 5 bases stayed unmatched. The CDR3 is made up of 15 amino acids. Germline CDR1 SGDLS, CDR2 YYNGEE. The DNA for the CDR3 is TGTGCCAGCAGCGTAGTCGACAGGGGGCTGCACGAGCAGTACTTC. This translates into CASSVVDRGLHEQYF.

In the case of this clonotype: This sequence may be a read error, since a much larger clone differs from it by one base. The CDR3 loop reads CASSLAGKTIYF. In nucleotides, the CDR3 is TGTGCCAGCAGCTTAGCGGGAAAAACCATATATTTT. V is TRBV7-2 and J is TRBJ1-3; D is undetermined. Germline lookup yields CDR1 SGHTA and CDR2 FQGNSA. The CDR3 totals 12 residues.

The chain joins TRBV5-4 to TRBJ2-1; the D gene is possibly TRBD2 (5 bases). V was pared by 0 bases and J by 5 bases, with 9 bases between. The CDR3 has 14 amino acids. Germline lookup yields CDR1 SGHNT and CDR2 YYREEE (reference sequence). The CDR3 DNA follows: TGTGCCAGCAGCTTGGTGGGGAGTGACAATGAGCAGTTCTTC. Encoded protein: CASSLVGSDNEQFF. The whole variable domain, remainder taken from reference TRBV5-4 and TRBJ2-1, is ETGVTQSPTHLIKTRGQQVTLRCSSQSGHNTVSWYQQALGQGPQFIFQYYREEENGRGNFPPRFSGLQFPNYSSELNVNALELDDSALYLCASSLVGSDNEQFFGPGTRLTVL.

This clonotype was observed a handful of times. This chain links TRBV6-1 with TRBJ1-1; no firm D call. The CDR3 consists of 14 residues. CDR1 is MNHNS, CDR2 SASEGT, per germline. The germline V and J ends were trimmed by 4 bases and 0 bases, with 9 bases remaining between them. In DNA form, the CDR3 reads TGTGCCAGCAGTGCGAGGCTCATGAACACTGAAGCTTTCTTT. Amino acid sequence: CASSARLMNTEAFF.

This clonotype occurred a few times. The J gene is TRBJ1-4, the V gene TRBV25-1; no clear D. CDR1 and CDR2 (germline): MGHDK, SYGVNS. The V gene lost 2 bases and the J gene lost 0 bases, with 10 bases spanning the gap. This CDR3 has 16 amino acids. The DNA for the CDR3 is TGTGCCAGCAGTGAACGGACGGGAGCAACTAATGAAAAACTGTTTTTT. Translation gives CASSERTGATNEKLFF.

As for this clonotype: A read error is possible here, since a much larger clone lies one base away. The genes are TRBV2 and TRBJ1-3; TRBD1 matches at 7 bases. The germline CDR1 and CDR2 sequences are SNHLY and FYNNEI. The CDR3 is 14 amino acids. CDR3 residues: CVSRTDRAGNTIYF. Here the CDR3 DNA reads TGTGTCAGCAGAACAGACAGGGCTGGAAACACCATATATTTT.

Worth noting for this clonotype: Given a much more abundant clone one base away, this may be a read error. The chain employs TRBV2 and TRBJ2-2; tentative D call: TRBD2 (6 bases). The V gene's germline CDR1 is SNHLY and CDR2 FYNNEI. This CDR3 has 15 amino acids. CDR3 coding DNA: TGTGTCAGCAGTGAAGCGCGGGGGAACACCGGGGAGCTGTTTTTT. It yields the protein CVSSEARGNTGELFF.

This clonotype was seen at least ten times. The rearrangement joins TRBV20-1 to TRBJ2-7; tentative D call: TRBD1 (5 bases). The CDR3 is made up of 12 amino acids. V dropped 6 bases and J dropped 5 bases, with 14 bases sitting between them. Germline CDR1 DFQATT, CDR2 SNEGSKA (reference sequence). Written as DNA, the CDR3 is TGCAGTGCCTCAACAGGTAACGACGAGCAGTACTTC. As protein: CSASTGNDEQYF.

This clonotype came up many times. V usage is TRBV20-1 and J usage is TRBJ1-2, with a tentative D call TRBD1 (6 bases). Trimming pared 6 bases from V and 5 bases from J, leaving 16 bases between. CDR3 size: 13 residues. CDR1 is DFQATT, CDR2 SNEGSKA, per germline (reference sequence). The CDR3 reads CSAKQGGGYGYTF. The DNA for the CDR3 is TGCAGTGCAAAACAGGGAGGCGGTTATGGCTACACCTTC.

This clonotype is medium-sized by share. The chain couples TRBV12-3 or TRBV12-4 to TRBJ2-1, with 11 bases identical to TRBD2. The CDR3 covers 15 residues. Unmatched junction bases numbered 3, after V lost 6 bases and J lost 2 bases. The CDR3 nucleotides read TGTGCCAGCAGCTTGACTAGCGGGACCTACAATGAGCAGTTCTTC. Residues: CASSLTSGTYNEQFF.

This clonotype has only a few counts. This chain links TRBV20-1 with TRBJ2-1; 11 bases are shared with TRBD2. Germline CDR1 DFQATT, CDR2 SNEGSKA (reference sequence). The V gene end was trimmed by 0 bases and the J gene end by 7 bases; junction bases not matched to a gene: 11. The CDR3 sequence is 17 residues long. The CDR3 nucleotides read TGCAGTGCTAGAGATCTCCGAACTAGCGGGAGAGGGAATGAGCAGTTCTTC. It encodes CSARDLRTSGRGNEQFF.

This clonotype was observed many times. The V gene is TRBV12-3 or TRBV12-4, the J gene TRBJ2-7; D is perhaps TRBD1 (5 bases). The CDR3 runs to 14 residues. With 2 bases removed from V and 5 bases from J, the gap between germline ends came to 13 bases. CDR3 DNA: TGTGCCAGCAGTTTAAGTCAGGGTGTCCACGAGCAGTACTTC. Translation gives CASSLSQGVHEQYF.

This clonotype occurred a few times. The CDR3 reads CASSIVTGGAEKLFF. The CDR3 region has the DNA TGTGCCAGTAGTATCGTGACAGGGGGCGCGGAAAAACTGTTTTTT. This chain links TRBV19 with TRBJ1-4; 10 bases match TRBD1. This CDR3 comprises 15 residues. Germline CDR1 LNHDA, CDR2 SQIVND (reference sequence). The ends lost 3 bases at V and 8 bases at J; junction bases unmatched: 6.

This chain connects TRBV12-3 or TRBV12-4 to TRBJ1-1, with D possibly being TRBD1 (6 bases). V lost 5 bases to trimming and J lost 5 bases, with 15 bases between them. CDR3 length equals 14 residues. In nucleotides, the CDR3 is TGTGCCAGCAGTGGGAGGCGGGGGGCGACTGAAGCTTTCTTT. Its translation: CASSGRRGATEAFF.

This clonotype was seen at least ten times. The gene calls are TRBV6-1 and TRBJ2-7; 13 nucleotides line up with TRBD2. Losses at the gene ends were 5 bases for V and 5 bases for J; bases not matched to a gene: 12. The CDR3 sequence is 17 residues long. Germline V gene sequence: CDR1 MNHNS, CDR2 SASEGT. CDR3 sequence (DNA): TGTGCCAGCAGTCAACTCCGACTAGCGGGAGGAGTACACGAGCAGTACTTC. It codes for CASSQLRLAGGVHEQYF.

This clonotype was observed at least ten times. The V call is TRBV6-1, the J call TRBJ2-1; tentative D call: TRBD2 (6 bases). Trimming pared 8 bases from V and 3 bases from J, leaving 17 bases between. The CDR3 sequence is 15 residues long. Germline V CDR1 and CDR2: MNHNS, SASEGT. The CDR3 loop reads CASWRDPSGYNEQFF. CDR3 bases: TGTGCCAGCTGGCGGGACCCATCAGGCTACAATGAGCAGTTCTTC.

This clonotype was counted only a few times. The chain carries TRBV6-1 and TRBJ1-2; D perhaps matches TRBD1 (6 bases). The CDR3 sequence is 12 residues long. In germline, CDR1 is MNHNS, CDR2 SASEGT. Trimming cost V 6 bases and J 8 bases, with 13 bases left between them. CDR3 nucleotide sequence: TGTGCCAGCAGACAGGGTCCGGGGGGCTACACCTTC. Translated, it gives CASRQGPGGYTF.

The rearrangement links TRBV27 to TRBJ2-3, with D possibly being TRBD1 (6 bases). Trimming took 7 bases from V and 3 from J, leaving 23 bases between them. The CDR3 consists of 17 residues. CDR1 is MNHEY and CDR2 is SMNVEV in the germline V gene (reference sequence). The CDR3 DNA sequence: TGTGCCAGCATTCCGAGCCTAGGACAGACCCAAACAGATACGCAGTATTTT. Translation gives CASIPSLGQTQTDTQYF.

In this sample, this clonotype turned up a few times. This sequence joins TRBV5-6 and TRBJ2-1; D possibly corresponds to TRBD2 (6 bases). CDR3 size: 13 residues. Per the germline V gene, CDR1 is SGHDT and CDR2 is YYEEEE. V was cut by 6 bases and J by 1 base, with 8 bases left in between. The CDR3 loop reads CASKDYSYNEQFF. CDR3 nucleotides: TGTGCCAGCAAGGACTATTCCTACAATGAGCAGTTCTTC. Looking up the rest from reference TRBV5-6 and TRBJ2-1 gives the full variable domain: DAGVTQSPTHLIKTRGQQVTLRCSPKSGHDTVSWYQQALGQGPQFIFQYYEEEERQRGNFPDRFSGHQFPNYSSELNVNALLLGDSALYLCASKDYSYNEQFFGPGTRLTVL.

This clonotype was seen a handful of times. The genes are TRBV7-2 and TRBJ2-2; either TRBD1 or TRBD2 may supply D (6 bases each). Between the trimmed V and J ends, which lost 8 bases and 3 bases, there was a span of 16 bases. The CDR3 totals 15 residues. Per the germline V gene, CDR1 is SGHTA and CDR2 is FQGNSA. This chain's CDR3 is CASSPWGADTGELFF. Written as DNA, the CDR3 is TGTGCCAGCTCCCCGTGGGGGGCAGACACCGGGGAGCTGTTTTTT.

This chain links TRBV30 with TRBJ1-2, with D possibly being TRBD1 (5 bases). CDR3 length equals 13 residues. Trimming stripped 8 bases from V and 1 base from J, with 14 bases between. Per germline, CDR1 GTSNPN and CDR2 SVGIG (reference sequence). The CDR3 DNA sequence: TGTGCCAGCCAGGGTCATGTTAACTATGGCTACACCTTC. Residues: CASQGHVNYGYTF.

Comment on this clonotype: A single base separates this from a much larger clone, so it may be a read error. The V gene is TRBV7-7, the J gene TRBJ2-1; the match to TRBD2 covers 14 bases. The CDR3 is made up of 17 amino acids. CDR1 SSHAT and CDR2 FNYEAQ come from the germline V gene (reference sequence). The chain's CDR3 is CASSPRTSGGFRDEKFF. The DNA for the CDR3 is TGTGCTAGCAGCCCCCGGACTAGCGGGGGGTTTAGGGATGAGAAGTTCTTC. Complete variable domain (other parts from reference TRBV7-7 and TRBJ2-1): GAGVSQSPRYKVTKRGQDVTLRCDPISSHATLYWYQQALGQGPEFLTYFNYEAQPDKSGLPSDRFSAERPEGSISTLTIQRTEQRDSAMYRCASSPRTSGGFRDEKFFGPGTRLTVL.